A single sample gave rise to the 30 T cell receptor beta chains below, sequenced in a study of OX40 agonist ivuxolimab in advanced cancers. The data were produced by immunoSEQ multiplex PCR, yet TCRdb's version contains in-frame clones alone and is incomplete. This sample yields approximately 48,000 clones, of which around 82% are seen a single time; roughly 2% belongs to the top ten. Sequenced material: CD4+ or CD8+ T cells sorted from blood, taken in a trial of the OX40 agonist ivuxolimab. These receptors were taken from an adult with an advanced solid tumor such as melanoma, head and neck, liver or kidney cancer.

By frequency in the sample, this clone is medium-sized. The V call is TRBV18, the J call TRBJ1-4; no definite D call. The CDR3 extends over 13 amino acids. Germline loops: CDR1 KGHSH, CDR2 LQKENI. The V gene lost 6 bases and the J gene lost 7 bases, with 12 bases spanning the gap. The CDR3 region has the DNA TGTGCCAGCTCCGAGACCACCGGTGAAAAACTGTTTTTT. Translating it yields CASSETTGEKLFF.

This rearrangement joins TRBV28 to TRBJ1-4; D not certain. Trimming left V 4 bases short and J 5 bases short, with 17 bases between. The CDR3 contains 16 residues. In germline, CDR1 is MDHEN, CDR2 SYDVKM. This CDR3 is CASSYGKGPKNEKLFF. The CDR3, as DNA: TGTGCCAGCAGTTATGGGAAAGGCCCTAAAAATGAAAAACTGTTTTTT.

This chain uses TRBV9 with TRBJ2-7, with TRBD1 as a possible D gene (5 bases). V was cut by 0 bases and J by 0 bases, with 7 bases left in between. The CDR3 has 14 residues. CDR1 and CDR2 (germline): SGDLS, YYNGEE. This CDR3 is CASSVGGRSYEQYF. DNA for the CDR3: TGTGCCAGCAGCGTAGGGGGCCGCTCCTACGAGCAGTACTTC.

The chain links TRBV7-9 to TRBJ1-2; no clear D gene. Germline CDR1 is SEHNR and CDR2 is FQNEAQ (reference sequence). The V gene lost 3 bases and the J gene lost 7 bases, with 9 bases spanning the gap. The CDR3 runs 12 residues. The CDR3 region is CASSLRIGGYTF. The CDR3 DNA is TGTGCCAGCAGCTTGAGGATCGGTGGCTACACCTTC.

This rearrangement joins TRBV13 to TRBJ2-3; a possible D gene is TRBD2 (5 bases). V was pared by 8 bases and J by 0 bases, with 21 bases between. Per germline, CDR1 PRHDT and CDR2 FYEKMQ (reference sequence). This CDR3 contains 17 residues. The CDR3 spells CASLPPRTAGSTDTQYF. CDR3 nucleotides: TGTGCCAGCCTCCCGCCCAGGACTGCCGGGAGCACAGATACGCAGTATTTT. Combining the CDR3 with reference TRBV13 and TRBJ2-3 gives the whole variable domain AAGVIQSPRHLIKEKRETATLKCYPIPRHDTVYWYQQGPGQDPQFLISFYEKMQSDKGSIPDRFSAQQFSDYHSELNMSSLELGDSALYFCASLPPRTAGSTDTQYFGPGTRLTVL.

The chain recombines TRBV4-1 with TRBJ2-7; D may be TRBD1 or TRBD2 (5 bases each). The CDR3 spans 13 residues. Trimming removed 2 bases from V and 9 bases from J, with 14 bases in between. From germline, CDR1 is MGHRA and CDR2 YSYEKL. The CDR3 coding sequence is TGCGCCAGCAGCCAAACAGGACTTACCGCGCAGTACTTC. Its translation: CASSQTGLTAQYF.

The chain links TRBV6-5 to TRBJ1-1; D is ambiguous. This CDR3 contains 14 residues. V was shortened by 2 bases and J by 5 bases, with 12 bases between the two germline ends. Per the germline V gene, CDR1 is MNHEY and CDR2 is SVGAGI. The CDR3 loop reads CASSYRRAGTEAFF. The DNA for the CDR3 is TGTGCCAGCAGTTACAGGAGGGCGGGAACTGAAGCTTTCTTT.

CDR3: CASSDSGRAVGELFF. The CDR3 nucleotides read TGTGCCAGCAGTGATAGCGGGAGGGCGGTCGGGGAGCTGTTTTTT. The chain carries TRBV25-1 and TRBJ2-2, with 11 bases aligning to TRBD2. CDR1 is MGHDK and CDR2 is SYGVNS in the germline V gene. J was trimmed by 7 bases and V by 3 bases; bases with no gene match: 4. CDR3 length equals 15 residues.

This chain joins TRBV19 and TRBJ2-2; a weak D match, TRBD2 (6 bases). CDR1 and CDR2 (germline): LNHDA, SQIVND (reference sequence). Trimming cost V 5 bases and J 7 bases, with 20 bases left between them. This CDR3 spans 16 amino acids. DNA of the CDR3: TGTGCCAGTAGTGGGACTCTTCGGGGTGGGAGCGGGGAGCTGTTTTTT. Amino acids: CASSGTLRGGSGELFF.

The gene calls are TRBV5-1 and TRBJ2-2; D is perhaps TRBD1 (5 bases). The CDR3 length is 15 residues. Germline CDR1 reads SGHRS; CDR2 reads YFSETQ. V was pared by 4 bases and J by 5 bases, with 15 bases between. The CDR3 here is CASSLARGGTGELFF. The DNA for the CDR3 is TGCGCCAGCAGCCTTGCTAGGGGTGGAACCGGGGAGCTGTTTTTT.

The chain has TRBV15 and TRBJ2-5, with TRBD1 matching over 8 bases. The last part of the DNA fits TRBJ2-7 better; the J call may be wrong. The germline CDR1 and CDR2 sequences are LNHNV and YYDKDF (reference sequence). The CDR3 consists of 15 residues. The CDR3, as DNA: TGTGCCACCAGCAGACTCCAAGGGACAGGCCACGAGCAGTACTTC. Translated: CATSRLQGTGHEQYF.

The chain uses TRBV28 and TRBJ1-2; D might be TRBD1 (6 bases). Germline CDR1 MDHEN, CDR2 SYDVKM. The CDR3 extends over 11 amino acids. Trimming left V 10 bases short and J 7 bases short, with 13 bases between. The CDR3 protein is CATWDKSGYTF. CDR3 nucleotides: TGTGCCACATGGGACAAATCTGGCTACACCTTC.

In its sample, this clone was seen a few times. The genes are TRBV15 and TRBJ2-7; weak D call: TRBD2 (8 bases). CDR1 is LNHNV, CDR2 YYDKDF, per germline (reference sequence). This CDR3 is built from 12 residues. CDR3 sequence: CAKGQRENEQYF. The CDR3 region has the DNA TGTGCGAAGGGACAGCGGGAGAACGAGCAGTACTTC.

This clone showed up just a few times. The chain links TRBV5-1 to TRBJ2-1; 12 nucleotides agree with TRBD2. Germline V gene data show CDR1 as SGHRS and CDR2 as YFSETQ. The CDR3 is 17 residues long. J gave up 2 bases and V 1 base, and 4 bases lay outside the gene matches. CDR3 DNA sequence: TGCGCCAGCAGCTTGTTTGGGACTAGCGGGCCCTACAATGAGCAGTTCTTC. This gives the protein CASSLFGTSGPYNEQFF.

CDR3 nucleotide sequence: TGTGCCAGCAGCTTAACGACCGCCGGGGGGCAAGAGACCCAGTACTTC. Translating it yields CASSLTTAGGQETQYF. The V and J genes are TRBV11-3 and TRBJ2-5; 7 bases are a match to TRBD2. V lost 2 bases and J lost 2; bases outside the gene matches: 8. In germline, CDR1 is SGHNT, CDR2 YENEEA. CDR3 length: 16 residues.

This clone is deemed medium-sized. In DNA form, the CDR3 reads TGTGCCAGCAGCTTCTCCTCGGGCGGGAGCCGGGAGACCCAGTACTTC. It specifies CASSFSSGGSRETQYF. The V call is TRBV7-9, the J call TRBJ2-5; 7 bases line up with TRBD2. This CDR3 is 16 amino acids long. Trimming took 3 bases from V and 5 from J; bases not matched to a gene: 12. Per the germline V gene, CDR1 is SEHNR and CDR2 is FQNEAQ (reference sequence).

The chain combines TRBV7-9 with TRBJ2-7, with a tentative D call TRBD2 (5 bases). Trimming left V 3 bases short and J 3 bases short, with 15 bases between. The CDR3 loop spans 15 amino acids. The germline V gene encodes CDR1 SEHNR and CDR2 FQNEAQ (reference sequence). CDR3 region: CASSLAMSGIYEQYF. The CDR3 nucleotides read TGTGCCAGCAGCTTGGCAATGTCCGGGATCTACGAGCAGTACTTC.

This rearrangement joins TRBV28 to TRBJ2-1; D is ambiguous. V was clipped by 3 bases and J by 10 bases, with 28 bases between them. Per germline, CDR1 MDHEN and CDR2 SYDVKM. The CDR3 covers 18 residues. CDR3 DNA sequence: TGTGCCAGCAGTTTGATCCAGTTGGGTGGCAAGCGTACACGGGAGCAGTTCTTC. Protein product: CASSLIQLGGKRTREQFF.

Only a few counts were recorded for this clone. The chain recombines TRBV20-1 with TRBJ1-2; D unresolved. CDR1 and CDR2 (germline): DFQATT, SNEGSKA (reference sequence). Trimming pared 0 bases from V and 3 bases from J, leaving 2 bases between. The CDR3 consists of 11 residues. The CDR3 region is CSARDDYGYTF. The CDR3 DNA follows: TGCAGTGCTAGAGATGACTATGGCTACACCTTC.

The genes are TRBV6-5 and TRBJ2-1; weak D call: TRBD2 (6 bases). CDR1 is MNHEY and CDR2 is SVGAGI in the germline V gene. CDR3 size: 15 residues. With 2 bases removed from V and 0 bases from J, the gap between germline ends came to 8 bases. The CDR3 sequence is CASSYAGSSYNEQFF. CDR3 DNA sequence: TGTGCCAGCAGTTACGCGGGAAGCTCCTACAATGAGCAGTTCTTC.

The V gene is TRBV11-2, the J gene TRBJ2-1; 7 bases are a match to TRBD1. The V and J ends lost 3 bases and 0 bases, in that order; junction bases with no gene match: 2. Germline CDR1 SGHAT, CDR2 FQNNGV. The CDR3 loop spans 15 amino acids. The CDR3 here is CASSFRDSSYNEQFF. CDR3 sequence (DNA): TGTGCCAGCAGCTTCCGGGACAGCTCCTACAATGAGCAGTTCTTC. The whole variable domain, remainder taken from reference TRBV11-2 and TRBJ2-1, is EAGVAQSPRYKIIEKRQSVAFWCNPISGHATLYWYQQILGQGPKLLIQFQNNGVVDDSQLPKDRFSAERLKGVDSTLKIQPAKLEDSAVYLCASSFRDSSYNEQFFGPGTRLTVL.

V and J are TRBV11-3 and TRBJ1-1, with D possibly TRBD1 on 5 matching bases. This CDR3 is 15 amino acids long. V lost 5 bases and J 0 bases, leaving 13 bases between the germline ends. Germline V CDR1 and CDR2: SGHNT, YENEEA. The CDR3 loop reads CASSLTEGLNTEAFF. The CDR3 DNA reads TGTGCCAGCAGCCTTACCGAGGGGTTGAACACTGAAGCTTTCTTT.

The chain recombines TRBV5-1 with TRBJ2-7; 9 positions match TRBD1. Germline CDR1 SGHRS, CDR2 YFSETQ. With 4 bases clipped from V and 5 bases from J, the junction kept 10 bases outside the gene matches. This CDR3 spans 15 amino acids. The CDR3 protein is CASSEGTGPIHEQYF. CDR3 coding DNA: TGCGCCAGCAGCGAAGGGACAGGGCCAATACACGAGCAGTACTTC.

This clone was seen just once. The rearrangement joins TRBV27 to TRBJ1-3, with D uncertain. The length of the CDR3 is 14 residues. Germline CDR1 MNHEY, CDR2 SMNVEV (reference sequence). Trimming cost V 5 bases and J 0 bases, with 8 bases left between them. CDR3 sequence reads: CASSRALSGNTIYF. The CDR3 bases are TGTGCCAGCAGTCGGGCCCTCTCTGGAAACACCATATATTTT.

The chain carries TRBV19 and TRBJ2-7; TRBD2 might be the D (6 bases). Germline V CDR1 and CDR2: LNHDA, SQIVND (reference sequence). This CDR3 has 18 amino acids. Between the trimmed V and J ends, which lost 5 bases and 2 bases, there was a span of 25 bases. The DNA of the CDR3 is TGTGCCAGTAGTTATTCCCCACTCGGAGCGGGCCCCACCTACGAGCAGTACTTC. Its protein product is CASSYSPLGAGPTYEQYF.

The J gene is TRBJ2-1, the V gene TRBV7-2; 7 bases fit TRBD2. CDR1 and CDR2 from the germline V gene are SGHTA and FQGNSA. This CDR3 is 12 amino acids long. With V trimmed by 8 bases and J by 13 bases, 11 bases remained unmatched. CDR3 in amino acids: CASGSGTRHQFF. DNA for the CDR3: TGTGCCAGCGGGAGCGGGACGAGACATCAGTTCTTC.

CDR3 residues: CASSRGENEKLFF. As DNA, the CDR3 is TGTGCCAGCTCACGCGGGGAGAATGAAAAACTGTTTTTT. This sequence joins TRBV18 and TRBJ1-4; D call uncertain. The CDR3 extends over 13 amino acids. CDR1 is KGHSH, CDR2 LQKENI, per germline. V was trimmed by 4 bases and J by 5 bases, leaving 8 bases between them. Complete variable domain (other parts from reference TRBV18 and TRBJ1-4): NAGVMQNPRHLVRRRGQEARLRCSPMKGHSHVYWYRQLPEEGLKFMVYLQKENIIDESGMPKERFSAEFPKEGPSILRIQQVVRGDSAAYFCASSRGENEKLFFGSGTQLSVL.

The V call is TRBV9, the J call TRBJ2-2, with 9 bases that match TRBD2. After removal of 0 bases from V and 6 bases from J, the junction contained 9 bases not matched to a gene. Germline V gene sequence: CDR1 SGDLS, CDR2 YYNGEE. This CDR3 has 17 residues. Here the CDR3 reads CASSVVGSGRWSGELFF. CDR3 coding DNA: TGTGCCAGCAGCGTAGTGGGTAGCGGGAGATGGTCCGGGGAGCTGTTTTTT.

Written as DNA, the CDR3 is TGTGCCAGCGACATTAGGGACAGGGGCAATCAGCCCCAGCATTTT. Translation: CASDIRDRGNQPQHF. The V gene is TRBV6-1, the J gene TRBJ1-5; 9 nucleotides match TRBD1. With 8 bases clipped from V and 2 bases from J, the junction kept 7 bases outside the gene matches. This CDR3 region has 15 residues. Germline V gene lookup returns CDR1 MNHNS and CDR2 SASEGT.

The rearrangement uses TRBV9 and TRBJ2-7; 8 nucleotides align to TRBD2. Germline CDR1 is SGDLS and CDR2 is YYNGEE. V trimming: 0 bases; J trimming: 0 bases; junction bases outside the gene matches: 5. The CDR3 sequence is 16 residues long. CDR3 sequence: CASSVGASGFSYEQYF. The CDR3 DNA sequence: TGTGCCAGCAGCGTAGGGGCTAGCGGGTTCTCCTACGAGCAGTACTTC.